Listed below are T cell receptor beta chains from one sample, sequenced in a study of blood T cell repertoires in COVID-19. The table came from immunoSEQ multiplex PCR; TCRdb's copy has only in-frame clones and leaves some out. Of 130,000 to 150,000 clones listed, more than 70% were seen once; the top ten hold 4.5% to 6%. The sample was PBMCs or T cells enriched from blood (not recorded which). The receptors were sampled from a man aged 40-50 years with acute COVID-19. Each CDR3 is given without its conserved first and last residue. The order of the fields is V gene, J gene, CDR3 length, CDR3 protein.

>TRBV3-1/TRBV3-2|TRBJ1-2|13
ASSQDSWPSYGYT
>TRBV9|TRBJ1-1|12
ASSVGTGGERAF
>TRBV7-2|TRBJ1-1|11
ASSLPGYTEAF
>TRBV6-2/TRBV6-3|TRBJ2-2|17
ASSYSPGLARIRSGELF
>TRBV29-1|TRBJ1-2|11
SVVPRADYGYT
>TRBV27|TRBJ2-7|14
ASSLSLAGATYEQY
>TRBV10-2|TRBJ1-6|12
ASSIDRGNSPLH
>TRBV28|TRBJ1-6|16
ASSLARGQSSYNSPLH
>TRBV29-1|TRBJ2-2|11
SVVLGNTGELF
>TRBV28|TRBJ1-5|15
ASSLLLGDNSNQPQH
>TRBV9|TRBJ1-2|16
ASSVGPGQGAMWYGYT
>TRBV4-3|TRBJ1-2|12
ASSPLTGIYGYT
>TRBV24-1|TRBJ1-3|9
ATSDDAAIY
>TRBV2|TRBJ2-3|14
ASSEWAYRGTDTQY
>TRBV6-2/TRBV6-3|TRBJ2-5|12
ASSYGTSGATQY
>TRBV9|TRBJ2-3|15
ASSPRTSASSTDTQY
>TRBV5-5|TRBJ2-2|13
ASSSRDKNTGELF
>TRBV7-2|TRBJ2-3|14
ASSLPGAISTDTQY
>TRBV9|TRBJ2-1|13
ASSFSGGAGNEQF
>TRBV11-2|TRBJ1-1|12
ASSFSTVNTEAF
>TRBV7-2|TRBJ2-5|12
ASSSLGLGETQY
>TRBV9|TRBJ1-6|14
ASSPSPGGWNSPLH
>TRBV5-1|TRBJ1-3|13
ASSPGRGAGNTIY
>TRBV6-4|TRBJ2-1|14
ASSQEGELSYNEQF
>TRBV5-8|TRBJ1-6|13
ASSLFGPSNSPLH
>TRBV7-8|TRBJ1-5|13
ASSPLTGGNQPQH
>TRBV19|TRBJ1-1|12
ASSIGTGVGEAF
>TRBV7-8|TRBJ2-3|13
ASSPTGGPADTQY
>TRBV6-5|TRBJ2-7|14
ASSYHQGAGGYEQY
>TRBV4-3|TRBJ2-7|14
ASSQDTSGGVYEQY
>TRBV15|TRBJ2-1|13
ATSTKTSGSNEQF
>TRBV10-3|TRBJ2-3|13
AISVSGASTDTQY
>TRBV30|TRBJ1-2|11
AWSSGTLYGYT
>TRBV5-6|TRBJ2-3|11
ASSLEGGNTQY
>TRBV7-9|TRBJ2-1|13
ASSPTGRNMDEQF
>TRBV4-3|TRBJ1-4|13
ASSQADSANEKLF
>TRBV7-2|TRBJ1-1|13
ASTRIPDGSTEAF
>TRBV9|TRBJ2-1|12
ASSVGGIGNEQF
>TRBV19|TRBJ1-4|11
ASRGQPNEKLF
>TRBV7-6|TRBJ1-1|12
ASSLDRGNTEAF
>TRBV27|TRBJ1-4|11
ASSLRQGGKLF
>TRBV9|TRBJ1-3|13
ASSAETGVGNTIY
>TRBV28|TRBJ1-5|12
ASSLWEGSQPQH
>TRBV19|TRBJ2-7|12
ASRRSGGTYEQY
>TRBV15|TRBJ1-1|11
ATSRGQNTEAF
>TRBV10-1|TRBJ2-1|11
AFGGGPYNEQF
>TRBV11-3|TRBJ2-1|14
ASSFSSGSYSNEQF
>TRBV4-3|TRBJ1-2|12
ASSQDRLIRGYT
>TRBV2|TRBJ1-6|13
ASSTPDRRNSPLH
>TRBV7-8|TRBJ2-3|12
ASSLDRIGDTQY